One TCR beta chain is described in this entry. There is no known antigen for this receptor. The sample holds no much larger clone one base away, and base qualities are not on file. Looking up the germline V gene yields CDR1 SNHLY and CDR2 FYNNEI. Taken from cysteine to phenylalanine, the CDR3 has 15 residues. Only CDR3 DNA is held: 45 bases, read in frame from base 1. The junction carries 19 bases between V and J, which are trimmed by 6 bases and 5 bases respectively. The entry originates in a study of early stage breast cancer tumors (dated by TCRdb to 2016 to 2017). Regarding the research as a whole: Of the 15 or so invasive breast tumors, about a dozen were found to be estrogen receptor-positive, progesterone receptor-positive and HER2-negative. Of the approximately twelve ER+/PR+/HER2- tumors, eight were classified as invasive ductal carcinomas and four as invasive lobular carcinomas. A read coverage of roughly 10-fold per sample was achieved on average. A total of 2 million to 3 million templates, representing roughly 1,100,000 unique clonotypes, were detected across all samples. Study-wide findings and limitations: Enriched TCRB sequences shared across patients were mostly commonly generated sequences, unlikely to play an important role in the tumor microenvironment. Chain pairing and functional markers such as CD4, CD8 and FOXP3 were missed by bulk genomic DNA sequencing of unsorted cells. Analysis by tumor subtype was prevented by the small cohort size. Repertoires from blood and normal breast were more alike than repertoires from blood and tumor, and in about 85% of the 16 patients, comparing each tissue with blood separated tumor from normal. Compared with adjacent normal breast tissue, tumors had 2.5 to 3-fold higher T cell density and higher clonality.

The study profiled bulk TCR beta-chain repertoires in matched peripheral blood, tumor and adjacent normal breast tissue taken from fewer than 20 patients with early-stage breast cancer. Before surgery, 5-10 mL of whole blood was collected in EDTA tubes and processed within 2 hours. Ficoll-Paque centrifugation in SepMate-50 tubes was used to isolate peripheral blood mononuclear cells. PBMCs were cryopreserved in aliquots of about 2 to 4 million cells in approximately 90% FBS with roughly 10% DMSO and kept in liquid nitrogen. The Qiagen AllPrep DNA/RNA Mini kit was used for genomic DNA extraction. Two independent genomic DNA replicates were amplified for each sample, with 0.5 ug used for blood and about 1.5 ug for tumor or normal breast. TCRB sequencing of genomic DNA was carried out with the ImmunoSeq Intro kit according to the manufacturer's instructions. For absolute quantification, the approximately 30-cycle multiplex PCR included proprietary primers along with spike-in control sequences. Single-end 150-bp reads were used to sequence an 87-bp fragment spanning the CDR3 and the flanking V and J genes. Each lane of an Illumina MiSeq using version 3.0 chemistry carried seven multiplexed samples, with two replicates per sample. Under the source paper's analysis protocol: The vendor's proprietary pipeline handled the raw data processing, merging both replicates into a single result for each sample. A clonotype was defined as productive rearrangements that share the same V-gene family, CDR3 amino acid sequence and J-gene segment. Clonality was computed as 1 minus the normalized Shannon entropy (Pielou evenness) of TCRB abundances. To estimate T cell density, the total number of templates was divided by the input cell count, which was inferred from how much DNA went in. Recon with default parameters was used to estimate total repertoire diversity and clonality. A clonotype counted as tumor-enriched if its abundance in tumor exceeded 0.1% and was at least 32-fold higher than its abundance in normal breast. In its TCRdb copy, this immuneACCESS table keeps in-frame sequences only and misses some clones. Where compared with another copy, unresolved V genes explain less than half of these, and the others have no known cause. The D gene and trimming were derived from the DNA, and the V and J assignments and clone size from that table. In all, the sample holds about 72,000 clones, and 79% of those were seen once. In total, the top ten clones hold under 3.5% of the sample.

The rearranged chain carries TRBV2 and TRBJ2-5; the D gene cannot be resolved beyond TRBD1 or TRBD2, each matching 5 bases. This TCR was sampled from a person in their sixties with breast cancer. The sample was blood. The sequenced DNA is TGTGCCAGCAGCTCGGGGTACAGGTATCGGGAGACCCAGTACTTC. Translation gives CASSSGYRYRETQYF. With all but the CDR3 taken from the reference TRBV2 and TRBJ2-5 genes, the full variable domain is: EPEVTQTPSHQVTQMGQEVILRCVPISNHLYFYWYRQILGQKVEFLVSFYNNEISEKSEIFDDQFSVERPDGSNFTLKIRSTKLEDSAMYFCASSSGYRYRETQYFGPGTRLLVL.